This T cell receptor beta chain was obtained from a study of T cell responses to AZD1222 COVID-19 vaccine. Data came from immunoSEQ multiplex PCR; TCRdb stores just in-frame clones and leaves some out. This repertoire shows 150,000 or so clones, 90% found once; its top ten account for approximately 1.4%. Findings of the study overall: Samples come after the peak T cell response, not at day 14.

Comments on this clone: Its antigen is not known.

Per germline, CDR1 GTSNPN and CDR2 SVGIG (reference sequence). V was pared by 0 bases and J by 6 bases, with 13 bases between. The CDR3 sequence is 14 residues long. The receptor's source is an adult who received the AZD1222 COVID-19 vaccine. The specimen was peripheral blood, collected 28 days after the second AZD1222 dose. The chain links TRBV30 to TRBJ2-3, with no clear D. The CDR3 DNA sequence: TGTGCCTGGAGTGTACCAGAGCATCCGGATACGCAGTATTTT. It yields the protein CAWSVPEHPDTQYF.